Listed below are T cell receptor beta chains from one sample, sequenced in a study of blood T cell repertoires in COVID-19. This table comes from immunoSEQ multiplex PCR, and its TCRdb copy is limited to in-frame clones, with some not included. The repertoire has approximately 210,000 clones, roughly 80% of them found once; the top ten carry about 20%. Sequencing was done on a sample of peripheral blood. The receptor set was obtained from a man younger than 40 with active or convalescent COVID-19. The CDR3 runs from the conserved cysteine through the conserved F or W.

v_call cdr3_aa
TRBV19 CASSDPGQGSGELFF
TRBV5-1 CASSEGGTDTQYF
TRBV6-5 CASSYRTGTGDYGYTF
TRBV5-1 CASSLDRTGGGEQYF
TRBV4-1 CASSQTDRGYGYTF
TRBV5-4 CASSRDRVENTEAFF
TRBV18 CASSPSQGPWGNTEAFF
TRBV15 CATSRGSTSEAFF
TRBV30 CAWSDPRGKYEQYF
TRBV7-2 CASSLVPSGNYNEQFF
TRBV5-1 CASSLDPGRNSPLHF
TRBV2 CASGGQTYEQYF
TRBV6-2/TRBV6-3 CASSSGLTGSSYNEQFF
TRBV4-3 CASSHRGGGEETQYF
TRBV4-1 CASSQDAGGSWGYTF
TRBV19 CASSIGLASGGSGVGNEQFF
TRBV9 CASSVSWASYEQYF
TRBV20-1 CSAPTREPQHF
TRBV19 CASSTPGLKYEQYF
TRBV4-2 CASSPGEILGEQYF
TRBV27 CASSQRAGNTEAFF
TRBV4-3 CASSHGSGGADTQYF
TRBV18 CASSPRTSGNEQFF
TRBV2 CASSTGYEQYF
TRBV5-4 CASSSPTGIYGYTF
TRBV15 CATSRGGYSGANVLTF
TRBV7-9 CASRGGPFKQYF
TRBV7-8 CASSLGGTAYGYTF
TRBV23-1 CAILGEQYF
TRBV3-1/TRBV3-2 CASSRSGGAKGGYTF
TRBV7-9 CASSSHVLLDRQIYNEQFF
TRBV5-1 CASSFSSGSDEQFF